The text below deals with one TCR beta chain. Original processing methods: Quantification of nucleated cells was approximated via reference gene primer amplification. Sequencing used immunoSEQ multiplex PCR; TCRdb keeps in-frame clones, though not all of them. V, J and clone size are those of that table, while D and trimming were read from the DNA. Altogether 250,000 to 300,000 clones are present, approximately 87% being singletons, with the ten largest covering about 4.9%. The sample is drawn from a study of blood T cell repertoires in COVID-19. About the study: COVID-19 samples collected from the United States, Italy and Spain covered acute and convalescent phases. From T cells, B-cell-depleted T cells, or PBMCs came the material, which was cDNA or gDNA.

There are 15 residues in the CDR3. Losses at the gene ends were 6 bases for V and 7 bases for J; bases not matched to a gene: 9. Germline V gene lookup returns CDR1 MNHEY and CDR2 SVGAGI. Sequenced material: peripheral blood. This chain uses TRBV6-5 with TRBJ1-6; 7 positions agree with TRBD1. This clonotype originated in a man in his fifties or sixties who had recovered from COVID-19. The CDR3 sequence: CASRPLTGRNSPLHF. The CDR3 coding sequence is TGTGCCAGCAGACCCCTGACAGGGAGAAATTCACCCCTCCACTTT.